The TCR beta chain under discussion was sequenced for a study of T cell changes during pregnancy in multiple sclerosis. Trimming pared 5 bases from V and 0 bases from J, leaving 11 bases between. CDR1 MGHRA and CDR2 YSYEKL come from the germline V gene. CDR3 size: 15 residues. Measured with immunoSEQ multiplex PCR; TCRdb has only the in-frame clones, and not every one. The sample has roughly 7,900 clones; about 85% are singletons. The chain employs TRBV4-1 and TRBJ1-5; D gene uncertain. This receptor was obtained from a female donor in good health, enrolled as a control in a pregnancy study. Material: CD8+ T cells from peripheral blood mononuclear cells, obtained in the first trimester of pregnancy. The CDR3 DNA is TGCGCCAGCAGCATGGAGGTATATAGCAATCAGCCCCAGCATTTT. Protein: CASSMEVYSNQPQHF.